These T cell receptor beta chains were read from a single sample in a study of blood T cell repertoires in COVID-19. Generated by immunoSEQ multiplex PCR, the TCRdb table keeps only in-frame clones and is missing some. The sample yields over 200,000 clones, roughly 76% seen once. Sequencing was performed on peripheral blood. The receptors here all came from a human donor in a cohort sampled during active COVID-19. Each CDR3 is given with its conserved first and last residue. The order of the fields is clone size, D gene, V gene, J gene, CDR3 DNA, CDR3 protein. D genes are given only for firm matches. Clone size is given for some rows only: seen once, a few or many times, or a class if the clone is expanded.

>once|TRBD2|TRBV28|TRBJ2-7
TGTGCCAGCAGTTCGGCGGGAGGGCCGTTTGAGCAGTACTTC
CASSSAGGPFEQYF
>.|.|TRBV7-8|TRBJ2-7
TGTGCCAGCAGCTTAGGGAGGGTTCGATCCTACGAGCAGTACTTC
CASSLGRVRSYEQYF
>.|.|TRBV15|TRBJ1-2
TGTGCCACCAGCACCCGGAGGAGTTATGGCTACACCTTC
CATSTRRSYGYTF
>few|TRBD1|TRBV28|TRBJ2-1
TGTGCCAGCAGTTTCCCCGGACAGGGGGCTTCGTACAATGAGCAGTTCTTC
CASSFPGQGASYNEQFF
>many|TRBD1|TRBV9|TRBJ1-2
TGTGCCAGCAGCGCCGGAGGGGGCGAGGGCTACACCTTC
CASSAGGGEGYTF
>.|TRBD1|TRBV4-1|TRBJ1-4
TGCGCCAGCAGCCGGACAGGGGGCGCGGAACTGTTTTTT
CASSRTGGAELFF
>.|.|TRBV5-1|TRBJ2-1
TGCGCCAGCAGCTTGCACGGGGTTCTATACAATGAGCAGTTCTTC
CASSLHGVLYNEQFF
>many|TRBD1|TRBV4-3|TRBJ2-7
TGCGCCAGCAGCCAAACGGACAGGGCCCCTGGCGAGCAGTACTTC
CASSQTDRAPGEQYF
>once|.|TRBV30|TRBJ1-6
TGTGCCTGGAGTGAGGGGCTTGTCCTCCGACTCCACTTT
CAWSEGLVLRLHF
>.|.|TRBV7-9|TRBJ2-7
TGTGCCAGCAGCTTAGAGGCCAGGGGACACGAGCAGTACTTC
CASSLEARGHEQYF
>.|TRBD1|TRBV19|TRBJ2-7
TGTGCCAGTAGTACGTTTACAGGGGAGCGGAGCTACGAGCAGTACTTC
CASSTFTGERSYEQYF
>.|.|TRBV7-2|TRBJ2-7
TGTGCCAGCAGCCTTGGACATCTCTACGAGCAGTACTTC
CASSLGHLYEQYF
>.|TRBD1|TRBV7-2|TRBJ1-1
TGTGCCAGCAGCTTATTCACAGGGGAGTCGACTGAAGCTTTCTTT
CASSLFTGESTEAFF
>once|.|TRBV28|TRBJ2-5
TGTGCCAGCAGTTTCCAGGGGCGGACCCTTCAAGAGACCCAGTACTTC
CASSFQGRTLQETQYF
>.|.|TRBV7-2|TRBJ1-2
TGTGCCAGCAGCTTAGATCACGTGGTTCAGTGGGGCTACACCTTC
CASSLDHVVQWGYTF
>.|TRBD1|TRBV9|TRBJ1-2
TGTGCCAGCAGCCCCCTCTCCACGACAGGGAACTATGGCTACACCTTC
CASSPLSTTGNYGYTF
>few|.|TRBV7-3|TRBJ2-3
TGTGCCAGCAGTCCAAAGAGGACAGATACGCAGTATTTT
CASSPKRTDTQYF
>.|.|TRBV18|TRBJ2-5
TGTGCCAGCTCACCGAGGCTTGAAGAGACCCAGTACTTC
CASSPRLEETQYF
>.|TRBD1|TRBV5-1|TRBJ2-7
TGCGCCAGCAGCTTGAACAGGGGGACCTACGAGCAGTACTTC
CASSLNRGTYEQYF
>.|.|TRBV7-9|TRBJ1-1
TGTGCCAGCAGCTTATCGGGGAACACTGAAGCTTTCTTT
CASSLSGNTEAFF
>many|.|TRBV4-2|TRBJ1-2
TGTGCCAGCAGCCAAGGTAGCTACACCTTC
CASSQGSYTF
>.|TRBD2|TRBV18|TRBJ2-5
TGTGCCAGCTCACCAGCGGGAGTAACGGAGACCCAGTACTTC
CASSPAGVTETQYF
>.|.|TRBV5-5|TRBJ2-3
TGTGCCAGCAGCTATAACACAGATACGCAGTATTTT
CASSYNTDTQYF
>.|TRBD1|TRBV30|TRBJ1-1
TGTGCCTGGAGTGTCGGGACAGGGAACACTGAAGCTTTCTTT
CAWSVGTGNTEAFF
>many|TRBD2|TRBV3-1/TRBV3-2|TRBJ2-7
TGTGCCAGCAGCCCAGGGACTAGCGCCCTCTCCTACGAGCAGTACTTC
CASSPGTSALSYEQYF
>.|.|TRBV11-1|TRBJ2-7
TGTGCCAGCAGAGGACTGAGCTCCTACGAGCAGTACTTC
CASRGLSSYEQYF
>.|TRBD1|TRBV6-4|TRBJ1-1
TGTGCCAGCAGTGACGAGACCGGGGACCGACAGGGGGCCATGAACACTGAAGCTTTCTTT
CASSDETGDRQGAMNTEAFF
>.|TRBD1|TRBV5-1|TRBJ1-6
TGCGCCAGCAGCTTGGGACAGGGGGAATCACCCCTCCACTTT
CASSLGQGESPLHF
>.|.|TRBV10-2|TRBJ2-1
TGCGCCAGCAGTGGAAAGCGGCTCGACAATGAGCAGTTCTTC
CASSGKRLDNEQFF
>.|TRBD2|TRBV9|TRBJ2-5
TGTGCCAGCAGCGTAGGAGCGGGAGGGCCAGAGACCCAGTACTTC
CASSVGAGGPETQYF
>once|TRBD1|TRBV28|TRBJ1-5
TGTGCCAGCAGATCCACAGGGGGAGGAAATCAGCCCCAGCATTTT
CASRSTGGGNQPQHF
>.|TRBD2|TRBV30|TRBJ2-7
TGTGCCTGGAGTTTCCGGGCGGGAGGCCACGAGCAGTACTTC
CAWSFRAGGHEQYF
>once|.|TRBV4-3|TRBJ2-1
TGCGCCAGCAGCCGCGAACAGGCCTCCTCCTACAATGAGCAGTTCTTC
CASSREQASSYNEQFF
>.|TRBD2|TRBV11-3|TRBJ2-2
TGTGCCAGCAGCCCCCGTCGGGGGGAGAACACCGGGGAGCTGTTTTTT
CASSPRRGENTGELFF
>.|.|TRBV20-1|TRBJ1-2
TGCAGCGCGAGTCTCAAAGGCGGTTGGGTGGATGGCTACACCTTC
CSASLKGGWVDGYTF
>.|TRBD1|TRBV7-9|TRBJ1-2
TGTGCCAGCAGCAACCAGGGGGCGCCCGGCTACACCTTC
CASSNQGAPGYTF
>.|TRBD2|TRBV27|TRBJ2-4
TGTGCCAGCAGTCCAATAGCGGGAGGACCTAAAAACATTCAGTACTTC
CASSPIAGGPKNIQYF
>.|TRBD2|TRBV18|TRBJ2-1
TGTGCCAGCTCACCACTCGGCACTAGCGGGAGAGATGAGCAGTTCTTC
CASSPLGTSGRDEQFF
>.|.|TRBV28|TRBJ1-1
TGTGCCAGCAGTTTAGGGCTACCCAACACTGAAGCTTTCTTT
CASSLGLPNTEAFF
>once|.|TRBV7-7|TRBJ2-2
TGTGCCAGCAGCCCCCGTCGACCGGGAGCGAACACCGGGGAGCTGTTTTTT
CASSPRRPGANTGELFF
>.|.|TRBV7-3|TRBJ2-6
TGTGCCAGCAGCAACCAGGGGTCCTCCTCTGGGGCCAACGTCCTGACTTTC
CASSNQGSSSGANVLTF
>.|.|TRBV6-6|TRBJ1-3
TGTGCCAGCAGAAAGGCAGGGGATCTCAGGAACACCATATATTTT
CASRKAGDLRNTIYF
>.|TRBD1|TRBV7-3|TRBJ2-7
TGTGCCAGCAGCTTATCGGGCAGGGGGAGCTACGAGCAGTACTTC
CASSLSGRGSYEQYF
>few|TRBD1|TRBV27|TRBJ1-6
TGTGCCAGCAGTTTCCGCCGGGACAGGGTTAATTCACCCCTCCACTTT
CASSFRRDRVNSPLHF
>.|TRBD1|TRBV4-3|TRBJ2-7
TGCGCCAGCAGCCAGACCTACAGGGGGCCCAGCGAGTACTTC
CASSQTYRGPSEYF
>.|TRBD1|TRBV6-5|TRBJ1-2
TGTGCCAGCAGTACCCAGGGACAGGGGAACTATGGCTACACCTTC
CASSTQGQGNYGYTF
>.|TRBD1|TRBV28|TRBJ1-2
TGTGCCAGCAGCCTATTGGGACAGGGGGCGCTGAATGGCTACACCTTC
CASSLLGQGALNGYTF
>.|.|TRBV7-2|TRBJ1-1
TGTGCCAGCAGCTCATGGGGCTCCAACACTGAAGCTTTCTTT
CASSSWGSNTEAFF
>few|TRBD1|TRBV27|TRBJ1-5
TGTGCCAGCAGCGACAGGGGATCGGATCAGCCCCAGCATTTT
CASSDRGSDQPQHF
>.|.|TRBV28|TRBJ1-6
TGTGCCAGCAGTTTAGCCGTACAGAATTCACCCCCCCACTTT
CASSLAVQNSPPHF
>.|.|TRBV5-1|TRBJ1-5
TGCGCCAGCAGCTTGGGGGGCCTCGGCAATCAGCCCCAGCATTTT
CASSLGGLGNQPQHF
>.|TRBD2|TRBV7-2|TRBJ2-7
TGTGCCAGCAGCTCCCCGGGGACTAGCGGGAGCTACGAGCAGTACTTC
CASSSPGTSGSYEQYF